The T cell receptor (beta chain) under discussion was sequenced for a study of shared T cell receptors in the human thymus. Germline V lookup: CDR1 GTSNPN, CDR2 SVGIG (reference sequence). The germline V and J ends were trimmed by 5 bases and 4 bases, with 12 bases remaining between them. The CDR3 totals 12 residues. Sequencing used immunoSEQ multiplex PCR; TCRdb keeps in-frame clones, though not all of them. In the table there are some 700,000 clones, approximately 90% of which are singletons. This sample was shared with a second study, whose subject was human thymus T cells. As that study records: Corrective heart surgery yielded the resections from which the thymus tissue came. Thymic TCR repertoires of unrelated people reportedly overlapped highly.

The rearrangement links TRBV30 to TRBJ2-7, with D unresolved. The sequence came from a boy in the first two years of life with a congenital heart defect. Sequencing was carried out using thymocytes. The CDR3 DNA reads as TGTGCCTGGGGGCCTCGACGGTACGAGCAGTACTTC. It specifies CAWGPRRYEQYF.